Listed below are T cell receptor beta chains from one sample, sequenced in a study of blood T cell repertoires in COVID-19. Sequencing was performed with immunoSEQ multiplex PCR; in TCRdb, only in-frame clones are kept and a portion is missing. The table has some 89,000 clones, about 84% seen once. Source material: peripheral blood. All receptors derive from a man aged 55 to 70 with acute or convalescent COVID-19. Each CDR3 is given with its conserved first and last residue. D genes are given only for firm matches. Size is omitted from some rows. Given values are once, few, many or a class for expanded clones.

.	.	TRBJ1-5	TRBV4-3	CASSQDLNQPQHF	TGCGCCAGCAGCCAAGATCTCAATCAGCCCCAGCATTTT
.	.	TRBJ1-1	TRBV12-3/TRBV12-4	CASSFRGTEAFF	TGTGCCAGCAGTTTTAGGGGAACTGAAGCTTTCTTT
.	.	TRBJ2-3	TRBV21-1	CASSKGGGGGGTSPTDTQYF	TGTGCCAGCAGCAAAGGTGGGGGAGGTGGCGGGACTTCTCCCACAGATACGCAGTATTTT
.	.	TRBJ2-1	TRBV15	CATSRGVWRGGPLFF	TGTGCCACCAGCAGAGGGGTCTGGAGGGGGGGCCCCCTGTTCTTC
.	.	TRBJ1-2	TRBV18	CASSPQQKGLGYTF	TGTGCCAGCTCACCACAACAGAAGGGGCTCGGCTACACCTTC
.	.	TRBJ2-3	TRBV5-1	CASSLRRRGADTQYF	TGCGCCAGCAGCTTGCGTCGGCGAGGAGCAGATACGCAGTATTTT
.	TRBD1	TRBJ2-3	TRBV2	CASSEALGQADTQYF	TGTGCCAGCAGTGAAGCACTGGGACAGGCAGATACGCAGTATTTT
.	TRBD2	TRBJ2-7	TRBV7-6	CASSLNLAGGTEQYF	TGTGCCAGCAGCCTAAACCTAGCGGGCGGTACCGAGCAGTACTTC
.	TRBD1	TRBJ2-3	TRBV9	CASSVGDRITDTQYF	TGTGCCAGCAGCGTAGGGGACAGGATCACAGATACGCAGTATTTT
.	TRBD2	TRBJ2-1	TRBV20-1	CSASDSGGSYNEQFF	TGCAGTGCCAGTGATAGCGGGGGTTCCTACAATGAGCAGTTCTTC
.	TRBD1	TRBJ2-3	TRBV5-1	CASSNLDRATDTQYF	TGCGCCAGCAGCAATCTCGACAGGGCTACAGATACGCAGTATTTT
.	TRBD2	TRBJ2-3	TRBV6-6	CASSSSGTSGGRPFNF	TGTGCCAGCAGTAGCTCCGGGACTAGCGGGGGGCGCCCGTTTAATTTT
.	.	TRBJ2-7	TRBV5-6	CASSAGPSYEQYF	TGTGCCAGCAGCGCGGGTCCCTCCTACGAGCAGTACTTC
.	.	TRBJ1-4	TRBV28	CASSWTVGNEKLFF	TGTGCCAGCAGTTGGACAGTTGGTAATGAAAAACTGTTTTTT
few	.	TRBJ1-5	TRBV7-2	CASSLVPNSNQPQHF	TGTGCCAGCAGCTTAGTTCCAAATAGCAATCAGCCCCAGCATTTT
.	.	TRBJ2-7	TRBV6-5	CATRTAYEQYF	TGTGCCACCCGAACAGCCTACGAGCAGTACTTC
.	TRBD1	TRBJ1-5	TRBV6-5	CASTPGQGNQPQHF	TGTGCCAGCACCCCGGGACAGGGGAATCAGCCCCAGCATTTT
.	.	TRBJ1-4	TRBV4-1	CASSQRRTDVNEKLFF	TGCGCCAGCAGCCAACGGCGGACAGACGTTAATGAAAAACTGTTTTTT
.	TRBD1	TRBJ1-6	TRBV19	CASGQGLRNSPLHF	TGTGCCAGCGGACAGGGCCTAAGAAATTCACCCCTCCACTTT
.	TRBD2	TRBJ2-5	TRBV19	CASSIDLPSGGQETQYF	TGTGCCAGTAGTATAGATCTCCCTAGCGGGGGCCAAGAGACCCAGTACTTC
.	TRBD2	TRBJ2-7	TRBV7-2	CASSLVSSGGGYEQYF	TGTGCCAGCAGCTTAGTATCTAGCGGGGGGGGTTACGAGCAGTACTTC
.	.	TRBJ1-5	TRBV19	CASRIDRFNQPQHF	TGTGCCAGTAGGATCGACAGGTTCAATCAGCCCCAGCATTTT
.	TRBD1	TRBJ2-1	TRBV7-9	CASSRDRAYNEQFF	TGTGCCAGCAGCCGGGACAGGGCCTACAATGAGCAGTTCTTC
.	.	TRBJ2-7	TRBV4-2	CASSQPGSYEQYF	TGTGCCAGCAGCCAACCGGGCTCCTACGAGCAGTACTTC
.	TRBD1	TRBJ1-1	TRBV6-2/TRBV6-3	CASSYGTGEAFF	TGTGCCAGCAGTTATGGGACAGGAGAAGCTTTCTTT
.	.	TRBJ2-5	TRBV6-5	CASSYSVGFEETQYF	TGTGCCAGCAGTTATAGCGTGGGGTTCGAGGAGACCCAGTACTTC
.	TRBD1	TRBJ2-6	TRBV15	CATSRDPGQFSGANVLTF	TGTGCCACCAGCAGAGATCCGGGACAGTTCTCTGGGGCCAACGTCCTGACTTTC
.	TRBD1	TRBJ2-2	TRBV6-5	CASSRTGTNTGELFF	TGTGCCAGCAGCCGGACAGGGACGAACACCGGGGAGCTGTTTTTT
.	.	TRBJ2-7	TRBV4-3	CASSQNPQGYEQYF	TGCGCCAGCAGCCAAAACCCCCAGGGTTACGAGCAGTACTTC
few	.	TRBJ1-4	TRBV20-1	CSASGDTDEKLFF	TGCAGTGCTAGTGGAGACACCGATGAAAAACTGTTTTTT
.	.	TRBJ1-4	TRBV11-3	CASSFREKLFF	TGTGCCAGCAGCTTCAGGGAAAAACTGTTTTTT
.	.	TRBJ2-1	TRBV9	CASSVWEGDEQFF	TGTGCCAGCAGCGTCTGGGAGGGGGATGAGCAGTTCTTC
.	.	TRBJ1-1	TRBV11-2	CASSLDRVPGAFF	TGTGCCAGCAGCTTAGACAGGGTTCCTGGAGCTTTCTTT
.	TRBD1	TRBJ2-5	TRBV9	CASSVDSGTAYQETQYF	TGTGCCAGCAGCGTAGACTCCGGGACAGCGTACCAAGAGACCCAGTACTTC
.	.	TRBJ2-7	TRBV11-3	CASSFRQEFYEQYF	TGTGCCAGCAGCTTTCGACAGGAATTCTACGAGCAGTACTTC
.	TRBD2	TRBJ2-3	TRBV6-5	CASTLSGGFTDTQYF	TGTGCCAGCACCCTCAGCGGGGGCTTTACAGATACGCAGTATTTT
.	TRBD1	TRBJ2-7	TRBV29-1	CSVEYGDSRYEQYF	TGCAGCGTTGAATACGGGGACAGTCGATACGAGCAGTACTTC
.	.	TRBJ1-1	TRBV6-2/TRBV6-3	CASSRQAMNTEAFF	TGTGCCAGCAGCAGACAGGCCATGAACACTGAAGCTTTCTTT
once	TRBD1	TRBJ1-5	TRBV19	CASSQGQGNQPQHF	TGTGCCAGTAGCCAGGGACAGGGTAATCAGCCCCAGCATTTT
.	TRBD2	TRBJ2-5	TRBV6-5	CASSYSYSGVQETQYF	TGTGCCAGCAGTTACTCATATAGCGGGGTACAAGAGACCCAGTACTTC
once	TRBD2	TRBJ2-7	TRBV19	CASSIDSGNPYEQYF	TGTGCCAGTAGTATTGATAGCGGGAACCCCTACGAGCAGTACTTC
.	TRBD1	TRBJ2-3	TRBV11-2	CASSKAPGQGTDTQYF	TGTGCCAGCAGCAAAGCACCGGGACAGGGCACAGATACGCAGTATTTT
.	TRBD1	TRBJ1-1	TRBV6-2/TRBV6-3	CASSYGTGRNTEAFF	TGTGCCAGCAGTTACGGGACAGGGAGGAACACTGAAGCTTTCTTT
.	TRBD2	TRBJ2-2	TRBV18	CASSPQLAGDTGELFF	TGTGCCAGCTCACCACAACTAGCGGGGGACACCGGGGAGCTGTTTTTT
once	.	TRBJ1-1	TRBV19	CASSIPWQVVTEAFF	TGTGCCAGTAGTATACCCTGGCAGGTAGTGACTGAAGCTTTCTTT
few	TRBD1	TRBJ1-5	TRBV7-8	CASSSRTGPYSNQPQHF	TGTGCCAGCAGCTCGCGGACAGGGCCATATAGCAATCAGCCCCAGCATTTT
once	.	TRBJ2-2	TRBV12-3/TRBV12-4	CASRENTRELFF	TGTGCCAGCCGGGAGAACACCAGGGAGCTGTTTTTT
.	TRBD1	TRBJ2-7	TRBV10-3	CAISDRDRAYEQYF	TGTGCCATCAGTGACCGGGACAGGGCCTACGAGCAGTACTTC
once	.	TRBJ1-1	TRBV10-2	CASNLGNTEAFF	TGCGCCAGCAACCTAGGGAACACTGAAGCTTTCTTT
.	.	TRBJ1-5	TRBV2	CASSEVFGNQPQHF	TGTGCCAGCAGTGAAGTTTTCGGCAATCAGCCCCAGCATTTT
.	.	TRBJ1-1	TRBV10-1	CASGTGLCTEAFF	TGCGCCAGCGGAACAGGGTTGTGCACTGAAGCTTTCTTT
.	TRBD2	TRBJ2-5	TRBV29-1	CSVEGREGRETQYF	TGCAGCGTTGAGGGCCGGGAGGGCCGAGAGACCCAGTACTTC
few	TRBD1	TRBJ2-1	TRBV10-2	CASSEFQTGGDEQFF	TGCGCCAGCAGTGAGTTCCAGACAGGGGGGGATGAGCAGTTCTTC
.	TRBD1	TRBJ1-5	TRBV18	CASSLDRNQPQHF	TGTGCCAGCTCCTTGGACAGGAATCAGCCCCAGCATTTT
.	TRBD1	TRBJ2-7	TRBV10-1	CASSPGQGSEQYF	TGCGCCAGCAGTCCTGGACAGGGCAGCGAGCAGTACTTC
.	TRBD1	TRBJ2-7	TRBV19	CASSTGTGGYEQYF	TGTGCCAGTAGTACCGGGACAGGGGGCTACGAGCAGTACTTC